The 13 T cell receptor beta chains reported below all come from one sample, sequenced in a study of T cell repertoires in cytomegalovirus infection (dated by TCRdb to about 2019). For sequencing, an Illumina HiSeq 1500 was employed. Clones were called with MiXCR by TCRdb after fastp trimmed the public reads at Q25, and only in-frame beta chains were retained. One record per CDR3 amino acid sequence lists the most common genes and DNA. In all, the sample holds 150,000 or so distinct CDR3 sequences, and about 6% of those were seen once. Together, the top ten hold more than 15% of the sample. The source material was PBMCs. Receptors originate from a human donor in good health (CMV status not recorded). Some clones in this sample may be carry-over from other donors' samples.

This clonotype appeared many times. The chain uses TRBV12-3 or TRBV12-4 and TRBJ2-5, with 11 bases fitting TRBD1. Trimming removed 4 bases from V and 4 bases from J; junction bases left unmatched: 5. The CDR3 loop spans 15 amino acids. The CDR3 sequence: CASSSGQGARETQYF. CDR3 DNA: TGTGCCAGCAGTTCCGGACAGGGGGCCCGAGAGACCCAGTACTTC.

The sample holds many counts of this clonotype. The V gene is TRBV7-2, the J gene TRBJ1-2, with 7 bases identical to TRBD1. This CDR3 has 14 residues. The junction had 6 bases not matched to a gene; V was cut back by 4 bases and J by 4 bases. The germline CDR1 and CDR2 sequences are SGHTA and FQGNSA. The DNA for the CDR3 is TGTGCCAGCAGCTGGAAGGGACAGCTCTATGGCTACACCTTC. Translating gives CASSWKGQLYGYTF.

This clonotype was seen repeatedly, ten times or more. CDR3 region: CASSLGGGPIFYEQYF. Written as DNA, the CDR3 is TGTGCCAGCAGCTTAGGGGGGGGGCCGATTTTCTACGAGCAGTACTTC. This sequence joins TRBV7-2 and TRBJ2-7, with a weak D call TRBD2 (7 bases). Trimming took off 1 base at V and 3 bases at J, with 16 bases between the two ends. Germline assignment: CDR1 SGHTA and CDR2 FQGNSA. The CDR3 consists of 16 residues.

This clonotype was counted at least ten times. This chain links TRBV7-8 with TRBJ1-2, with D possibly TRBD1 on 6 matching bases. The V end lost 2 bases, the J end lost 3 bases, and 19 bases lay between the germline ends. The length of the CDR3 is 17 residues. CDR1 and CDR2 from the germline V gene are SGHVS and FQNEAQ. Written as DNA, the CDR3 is TGTGCCAGCAGCTTACCTTCTTCCGGGACACTGGACTATGGCTACACCTTC. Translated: CASSLPSSGTLDYGYTF.

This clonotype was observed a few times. The CDR3 bases are TGCAGTGCGCGTGGCGGGGGTGAAAAACTGTTTTTT. It yields the protein CSARGGGEKLFF. The gene calls are TRBV20-1 and TRBJ1-4; D possibly corresponds to TRBD1 (5 bases). CDR3 length: 12 residues. Trimming cost V 6 bases and J 7 bases, with 12 bases left between them. Germline CDR1 reads DFQATT; CDR2 reads SNEGSKA (reference sequence).

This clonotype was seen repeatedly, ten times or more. The CDR3 DNA reads as TGCGCCAGCAGCCGGAGCGGGGCGAACACCGGGGAGCTGTTTTTT. Its protein is CASSRSGANTGELFF. The chain combines TRBV4-3 with TRBJ2-2; 7 positions match TRBD2. This CDR3 is 15 amino acids long. The ends lost 4 bases at V and 0 bases at J; junction bases unmatched: 2. CDR1 is LGHNA and CDR2 is YSLEER in the germline V gene.

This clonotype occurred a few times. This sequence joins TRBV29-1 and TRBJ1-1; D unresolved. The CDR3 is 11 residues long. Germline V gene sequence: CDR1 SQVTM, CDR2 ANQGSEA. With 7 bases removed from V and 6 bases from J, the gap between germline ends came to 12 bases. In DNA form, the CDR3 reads TGCAGCGCTGCTTCTTTGGCTGAAGCTTTCTTT. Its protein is CSAASLAEAFF.

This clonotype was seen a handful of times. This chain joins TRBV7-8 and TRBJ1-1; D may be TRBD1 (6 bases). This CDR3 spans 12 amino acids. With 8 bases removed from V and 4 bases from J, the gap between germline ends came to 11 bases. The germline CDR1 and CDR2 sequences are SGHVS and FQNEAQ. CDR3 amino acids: CASGGAGTEAFF. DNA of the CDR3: TGTGCCAGCGGGGGCGCAGGCACTGAAGCTTTCTTT. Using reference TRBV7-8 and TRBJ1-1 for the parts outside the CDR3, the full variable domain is GAGVSQSPRYKVAKRGQDVALRCDPISGHVSLFWYQQALGQGPEFLTYFQNEAQLDKSGLPSDRFFAERPEGSVSTLKIQRTQQEDSAVYLCASGGAGTEAFFGQGTRLTVV.

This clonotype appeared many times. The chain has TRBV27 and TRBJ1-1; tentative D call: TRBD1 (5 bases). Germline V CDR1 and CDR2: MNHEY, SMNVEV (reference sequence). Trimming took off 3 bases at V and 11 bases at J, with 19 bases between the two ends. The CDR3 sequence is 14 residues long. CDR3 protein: CASSFSGRDRGAFF. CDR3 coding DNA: TGTGCCAGCAGTTTTAGTGGCCGAGACAGAGGCGCTTTCTTT.

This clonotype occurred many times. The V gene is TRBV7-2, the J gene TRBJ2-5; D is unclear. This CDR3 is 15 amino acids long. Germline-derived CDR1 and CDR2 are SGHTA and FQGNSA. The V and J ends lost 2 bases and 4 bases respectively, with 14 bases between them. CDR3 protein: CASSLHLGGTETQYF. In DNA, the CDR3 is TGTGCCAGCAGCTTACATCTTGGCGGTACAGAGACCCAGTACTTC.

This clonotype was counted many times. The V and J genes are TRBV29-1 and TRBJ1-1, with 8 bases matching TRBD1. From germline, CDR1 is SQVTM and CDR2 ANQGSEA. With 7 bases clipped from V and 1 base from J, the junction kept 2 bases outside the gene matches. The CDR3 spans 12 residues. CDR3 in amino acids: CSDDRGNTEAFF. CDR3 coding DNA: TGCAGCGACGACAGGGGGAACACTGAAGCTTTCTTT.

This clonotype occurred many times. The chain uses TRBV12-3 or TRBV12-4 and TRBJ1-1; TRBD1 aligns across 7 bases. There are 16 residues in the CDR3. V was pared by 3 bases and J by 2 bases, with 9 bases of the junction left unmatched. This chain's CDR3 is CASSFMAGGSNTEAFF. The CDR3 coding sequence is TGTGCCAGCAGTTTTATGGCAGGGGGTTCTAACACTGAAGCTTTCTTT.

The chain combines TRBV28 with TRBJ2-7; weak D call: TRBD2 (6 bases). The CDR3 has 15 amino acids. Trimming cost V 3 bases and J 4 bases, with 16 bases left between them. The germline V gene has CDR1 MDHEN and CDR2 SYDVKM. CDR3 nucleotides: TGTGCCAGCAGTTTGGGTGGCGGGGCGGGTTACGAGCAGTACTTC. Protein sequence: CASSLGGGAGYEQYF.